This TCR beta chain was captured by sequencing in a study of blood T cell repertoires in COVID-19. Per the original methods: Amplifying reference gene primers gave estimates of nucleated cell counts. Method: immunoSEQ multiplex PCR; TCRdb's copy keeps in-frame clones and lacks some. The V and J calls and clone size come from that table; D and trimming were worked out from the DNA. The sample yields about 240,000 clones, approximately 86% seen once. V lost 3 bases to trimming and J lost 8 bases; unmatched junction nucleotides: 9. The germline gives CDR1 KGHSH, CDR2 LQKENI. There are 15 residues in the CDR3.

The chain has TRBV18 and TRBJ1-2; 10 bases are a match to TRBD1. The sequenced sample consisted of peripheral blood. This sequence was found in a man in his 60s who had recovered from COVID-19. The CDR3 sequence is CASSPSGTGVYGYTF. CDR3 DNA sequence: TGTGCCAGCTCACCCTCCGGGACAGGGGTCTACGGCTACACCTTC.